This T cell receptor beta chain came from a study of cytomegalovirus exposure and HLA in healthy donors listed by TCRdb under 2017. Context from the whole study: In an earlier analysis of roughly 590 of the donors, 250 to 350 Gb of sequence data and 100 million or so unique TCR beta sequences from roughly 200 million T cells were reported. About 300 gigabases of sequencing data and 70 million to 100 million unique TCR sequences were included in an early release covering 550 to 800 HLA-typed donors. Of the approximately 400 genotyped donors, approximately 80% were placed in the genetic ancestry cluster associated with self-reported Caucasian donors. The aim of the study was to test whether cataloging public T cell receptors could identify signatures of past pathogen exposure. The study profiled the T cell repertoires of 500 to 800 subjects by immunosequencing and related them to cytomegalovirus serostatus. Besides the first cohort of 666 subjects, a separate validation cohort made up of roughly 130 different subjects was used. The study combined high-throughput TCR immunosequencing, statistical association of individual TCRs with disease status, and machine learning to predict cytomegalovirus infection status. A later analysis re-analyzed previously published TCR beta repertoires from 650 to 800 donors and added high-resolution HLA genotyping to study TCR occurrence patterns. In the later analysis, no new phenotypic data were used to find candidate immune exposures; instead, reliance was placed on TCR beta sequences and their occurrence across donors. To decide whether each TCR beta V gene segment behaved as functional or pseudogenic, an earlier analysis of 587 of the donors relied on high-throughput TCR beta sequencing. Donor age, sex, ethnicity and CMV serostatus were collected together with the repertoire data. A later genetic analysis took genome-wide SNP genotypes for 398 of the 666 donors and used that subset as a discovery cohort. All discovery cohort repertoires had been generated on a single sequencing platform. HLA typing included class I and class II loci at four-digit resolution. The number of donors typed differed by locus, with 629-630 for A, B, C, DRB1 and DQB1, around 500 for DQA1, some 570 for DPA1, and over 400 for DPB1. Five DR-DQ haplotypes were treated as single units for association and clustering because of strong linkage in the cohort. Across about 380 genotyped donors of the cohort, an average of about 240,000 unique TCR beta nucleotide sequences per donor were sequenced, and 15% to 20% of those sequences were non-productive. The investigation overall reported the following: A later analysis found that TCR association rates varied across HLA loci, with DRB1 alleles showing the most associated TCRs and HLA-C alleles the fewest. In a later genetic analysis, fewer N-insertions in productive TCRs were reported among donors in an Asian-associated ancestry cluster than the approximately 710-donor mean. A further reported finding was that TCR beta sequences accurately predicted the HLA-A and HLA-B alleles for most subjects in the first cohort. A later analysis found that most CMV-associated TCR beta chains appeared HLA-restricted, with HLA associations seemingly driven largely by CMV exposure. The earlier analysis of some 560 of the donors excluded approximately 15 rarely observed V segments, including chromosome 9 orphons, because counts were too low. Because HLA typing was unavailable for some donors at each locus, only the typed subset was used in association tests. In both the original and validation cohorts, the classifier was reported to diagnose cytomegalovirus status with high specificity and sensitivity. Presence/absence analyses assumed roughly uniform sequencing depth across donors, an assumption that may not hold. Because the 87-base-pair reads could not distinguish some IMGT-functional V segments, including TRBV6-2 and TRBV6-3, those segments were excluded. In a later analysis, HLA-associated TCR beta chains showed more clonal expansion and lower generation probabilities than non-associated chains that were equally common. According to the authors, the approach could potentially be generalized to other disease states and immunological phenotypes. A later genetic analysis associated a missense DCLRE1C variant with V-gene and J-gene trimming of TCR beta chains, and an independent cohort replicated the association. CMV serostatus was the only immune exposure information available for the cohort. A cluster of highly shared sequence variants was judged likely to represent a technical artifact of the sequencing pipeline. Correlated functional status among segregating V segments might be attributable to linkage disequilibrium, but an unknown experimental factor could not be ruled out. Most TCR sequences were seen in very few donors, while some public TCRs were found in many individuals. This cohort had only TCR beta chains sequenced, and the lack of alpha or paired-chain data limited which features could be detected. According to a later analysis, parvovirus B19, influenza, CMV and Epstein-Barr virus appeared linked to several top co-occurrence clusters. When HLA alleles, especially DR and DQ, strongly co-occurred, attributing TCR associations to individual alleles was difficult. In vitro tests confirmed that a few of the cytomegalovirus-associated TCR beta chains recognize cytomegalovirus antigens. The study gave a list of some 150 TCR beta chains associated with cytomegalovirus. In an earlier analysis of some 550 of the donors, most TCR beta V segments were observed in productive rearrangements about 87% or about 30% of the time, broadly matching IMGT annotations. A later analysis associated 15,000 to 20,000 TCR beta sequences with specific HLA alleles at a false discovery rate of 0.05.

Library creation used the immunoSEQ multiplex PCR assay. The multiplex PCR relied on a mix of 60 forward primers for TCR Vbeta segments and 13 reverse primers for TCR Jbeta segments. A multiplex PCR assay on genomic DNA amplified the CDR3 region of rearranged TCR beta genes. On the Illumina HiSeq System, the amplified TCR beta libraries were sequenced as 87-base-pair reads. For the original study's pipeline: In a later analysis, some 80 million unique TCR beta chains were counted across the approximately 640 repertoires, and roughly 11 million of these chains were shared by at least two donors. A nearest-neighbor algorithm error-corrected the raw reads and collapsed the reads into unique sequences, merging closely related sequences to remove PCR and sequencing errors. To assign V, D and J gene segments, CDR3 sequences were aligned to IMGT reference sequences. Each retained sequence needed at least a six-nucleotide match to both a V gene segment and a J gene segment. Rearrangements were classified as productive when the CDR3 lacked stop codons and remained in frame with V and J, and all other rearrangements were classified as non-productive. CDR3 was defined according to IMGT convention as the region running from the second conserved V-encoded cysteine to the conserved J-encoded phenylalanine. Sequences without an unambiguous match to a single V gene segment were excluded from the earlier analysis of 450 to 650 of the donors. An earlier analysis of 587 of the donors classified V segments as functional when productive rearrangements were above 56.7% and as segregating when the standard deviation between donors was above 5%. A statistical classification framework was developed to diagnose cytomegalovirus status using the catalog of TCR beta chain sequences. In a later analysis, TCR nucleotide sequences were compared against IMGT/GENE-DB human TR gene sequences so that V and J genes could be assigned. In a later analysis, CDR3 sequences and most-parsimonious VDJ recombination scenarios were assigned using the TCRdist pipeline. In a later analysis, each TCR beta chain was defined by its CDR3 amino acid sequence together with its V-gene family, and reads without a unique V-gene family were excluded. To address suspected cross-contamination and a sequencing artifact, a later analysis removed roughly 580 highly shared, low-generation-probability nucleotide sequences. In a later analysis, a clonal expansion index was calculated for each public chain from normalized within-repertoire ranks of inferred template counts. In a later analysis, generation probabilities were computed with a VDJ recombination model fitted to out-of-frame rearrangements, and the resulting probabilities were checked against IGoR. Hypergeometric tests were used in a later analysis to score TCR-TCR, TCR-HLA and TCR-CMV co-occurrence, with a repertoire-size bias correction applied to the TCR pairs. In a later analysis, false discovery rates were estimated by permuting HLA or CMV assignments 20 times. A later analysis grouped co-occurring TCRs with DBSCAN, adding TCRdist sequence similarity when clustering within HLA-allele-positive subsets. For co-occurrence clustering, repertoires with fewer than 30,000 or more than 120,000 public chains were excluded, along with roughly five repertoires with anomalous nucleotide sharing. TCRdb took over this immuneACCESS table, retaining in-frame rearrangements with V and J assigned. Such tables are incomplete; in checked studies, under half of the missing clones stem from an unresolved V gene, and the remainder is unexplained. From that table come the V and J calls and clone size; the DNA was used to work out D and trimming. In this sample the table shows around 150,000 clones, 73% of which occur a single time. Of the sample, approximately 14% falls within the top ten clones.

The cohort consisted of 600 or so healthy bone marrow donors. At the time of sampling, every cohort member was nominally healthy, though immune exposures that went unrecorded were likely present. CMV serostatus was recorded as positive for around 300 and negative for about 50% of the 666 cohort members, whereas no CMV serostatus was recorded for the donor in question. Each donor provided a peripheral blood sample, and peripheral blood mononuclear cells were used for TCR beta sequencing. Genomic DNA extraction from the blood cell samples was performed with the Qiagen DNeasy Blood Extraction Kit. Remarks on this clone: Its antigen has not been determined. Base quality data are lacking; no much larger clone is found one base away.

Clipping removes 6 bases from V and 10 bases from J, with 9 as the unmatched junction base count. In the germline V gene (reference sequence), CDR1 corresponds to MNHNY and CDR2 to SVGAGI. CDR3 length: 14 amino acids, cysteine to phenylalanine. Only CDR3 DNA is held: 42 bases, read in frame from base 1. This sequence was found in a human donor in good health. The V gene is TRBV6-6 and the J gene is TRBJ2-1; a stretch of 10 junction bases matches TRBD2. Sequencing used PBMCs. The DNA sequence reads TGTGCCAGCAGCACTCTAGCGGGAGATAAGGAGCAGTTCTTC. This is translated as CASSTLAGDKEQFF.